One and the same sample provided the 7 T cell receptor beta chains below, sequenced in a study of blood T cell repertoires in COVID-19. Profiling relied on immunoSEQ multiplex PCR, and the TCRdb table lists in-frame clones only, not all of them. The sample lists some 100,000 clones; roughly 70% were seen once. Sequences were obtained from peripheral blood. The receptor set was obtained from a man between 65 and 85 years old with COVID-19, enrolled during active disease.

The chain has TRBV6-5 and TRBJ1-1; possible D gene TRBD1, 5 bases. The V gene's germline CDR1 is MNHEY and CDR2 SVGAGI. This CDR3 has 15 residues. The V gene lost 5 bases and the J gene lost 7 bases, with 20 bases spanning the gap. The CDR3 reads CASSPYGGEVGEAFF. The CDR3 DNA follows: TGTGCCAGCAGTCCTTACGGGGGGGAGGTCGGTGAAGCTTTCTTT.

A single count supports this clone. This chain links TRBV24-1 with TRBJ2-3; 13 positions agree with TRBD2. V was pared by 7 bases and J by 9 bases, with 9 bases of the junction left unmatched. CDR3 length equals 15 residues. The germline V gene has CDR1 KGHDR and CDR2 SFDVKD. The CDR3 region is CATSGTSGTGRTQYF. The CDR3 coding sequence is TGTGCCACCAGCGGGACTAGCGGGACGGGTAGGACGCAGTATTTT.

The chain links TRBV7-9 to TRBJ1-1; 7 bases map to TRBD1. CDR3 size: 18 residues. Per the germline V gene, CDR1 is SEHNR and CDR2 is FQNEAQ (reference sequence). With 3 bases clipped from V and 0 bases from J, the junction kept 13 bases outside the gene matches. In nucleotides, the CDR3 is TGTGCCAGCAGCTTCCTCTATCGACAGGGCAAAATGAACACTGAAGCTTTCTTT. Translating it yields CASSFLYRQGKMNTEAFF.

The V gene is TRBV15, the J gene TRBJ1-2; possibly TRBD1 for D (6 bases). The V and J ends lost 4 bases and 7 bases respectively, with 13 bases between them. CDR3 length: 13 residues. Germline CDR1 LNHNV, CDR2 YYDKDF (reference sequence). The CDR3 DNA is TGTGCCACCAGCATAGAGGGGGGGGCTGGCTACACCTTC. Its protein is CATSIEGGAGYTF.

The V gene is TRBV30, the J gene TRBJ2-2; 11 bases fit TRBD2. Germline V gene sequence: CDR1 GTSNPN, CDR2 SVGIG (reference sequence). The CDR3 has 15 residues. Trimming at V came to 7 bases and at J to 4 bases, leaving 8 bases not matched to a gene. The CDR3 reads CASPLAGGFTGELFF. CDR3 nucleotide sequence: TGTGCCTCTCCCTTAGCGGGAGGGTTCACCGGGGAGCTGTTTTTT.

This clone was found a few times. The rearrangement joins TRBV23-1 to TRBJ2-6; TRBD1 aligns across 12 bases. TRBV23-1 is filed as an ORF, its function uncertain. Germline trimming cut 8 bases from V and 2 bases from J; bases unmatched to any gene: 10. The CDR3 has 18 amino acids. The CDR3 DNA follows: TGCGCCAGCCGACGCCGGGACAGGGGGCTTCCTGGGGCCAACGTCCTGACTTTC. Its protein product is CASRRRDRGLPGANVLTF.

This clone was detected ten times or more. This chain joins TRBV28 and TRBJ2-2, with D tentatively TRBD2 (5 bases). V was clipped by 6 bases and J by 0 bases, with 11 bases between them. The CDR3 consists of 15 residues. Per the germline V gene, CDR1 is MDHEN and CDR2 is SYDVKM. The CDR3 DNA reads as TGTGCCAGCAGCCGTCCAGCGGCGAACACCGGGGAGCTGTTTTTT. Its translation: CASSRPAANTGELFF.